The clone carrying this T cell receptor beta chain was observed a few times. The antigen remains unidentified. Germline trimming cut 6 bases from V and 5 bases from J; bases unmatched to any gene: 4. CDR3 length: 13 amino acids. Germline V CDR1 and CDR2: MNHNS, SASEGT. The data are from a study of CD8 T cells in ankylosing spondylitis. Overall study findings and caveats: Disease-linked clones bore a CD8+ phenotype and were relatively rare in peripheral blood. Reports of some motif variants in reactive arthritis synovial fluid and blood predate this one. Significant enrichment of disease-linked clones was reported in matched ankylosing spondylitis synovial fluid.

TCRdb called the 5' RACE reads again in MiXCR, with one record for every CDR3 protein. The table has about 300,000 distinct CDR3 sequences, less than 25% seen once; the top ten hold roughly 3.4%. This rearrangement joins TRBV6-1 to TRBJ2-7, with TRBD1 matching 10 bases. Input material: blood, either unsorted or a sorted T cell fraction (not recorded which). The sequence was collected from a female donor with ankylosing spondylitis or in good health (not recorded which). CDR3 DNA: TGTGCCAGCAGGACAGGGGGCGGGCACGAGCAGTACTTC. It specifies CASRTGGGHEQYF.